This T cell receptor beta chain was captured in a study of shared T cell receptors in the human thymus. V was pared by 1 base and J by 3 bases, with 6 bases of the junction left unmatched. The germline V gene encodes CDR1 SQVTM and CDR2 ANQGSEA. This CDR3 region has 15 residues. Generated by immunoSEQ multiplex PCR, the TCRdb table keeps only in-frame clones and is missing some. The repertoire holds hundreds of thousands of clones, with around 87% as singletons. This sample was shared with a second study, whose subject was human thymus T cells. That investigation notes: The donors were infants in Finland with congenital heart defects, otherwise immunologically healthy. A high degree of thymic repertoire overlap among unrelated individuals was reported in related research.

Input material: thymocytes. J is TRBJ2-3 and V is TRBV29-1, with 8 positions matching TRBD2. This sequence was found in a boy in the first two years of life with a congenital heart defect. In DNA, the CDR3 is TGCAGCGTTGAAGTCGTTAGCGGGGCTACAGATACGCAGTATTTT. Amino acid sequence: CSVEVVSGATDTQYF.